The 18 T cell receptor beta chains listed next were all sequenced from one sample in a study of regulatory T cells in long-lasting Graves disease. CDR3 regions were amplified by Arm-PCR using iRepertoire HTBI primers to build TCR beta libraries. TCRdb itself ran the multiplex PCR reads through MiXCR, one entry per CDR3 protein. The repertoire includes over 200,000 distinct CDR3 sequences, around 17% of them detected once, and approximately 20% sits in the top ten. Time point of the sample: newly diagnosed GD, antithyroid drugs for less than 3 months. Scientists built the TCR library using RNA that was extracted from PBMCs. Source: peripheral blood mononuclear cells (PBMCs), taken at new diagnosis, from a patient treated with antithyroid drugs. The receptors derive from a female donor with Graves disease.

There are many counts of this clonotype. DNA for the CDR3: TGTGCCATCAGGGAAGGGAGCGAAGCTTTCTTT. Protein product: CAIREGSEAFF. This chain joins TRBV10-3 and TRBJ1-1; D is ambiguous. There are 11 residues in the CDR3. V dropped 6 bases and J dropped 8 bases, with 10 bases sitting between them. Germline V lookup: CDR1 ENHRY, CDR2 SYGVKD.

V usage is TRBV5-1 and J usage is TRBJ1-6; the D is unclear. The length of the CDR3 is 15 residues. The germline CDR1 and CDR2 sequences are SGHRS and YFSETQ. The V end was cut by 0 bases, the J end by 7 bases, with 11 bases between. The CDR3 DNA sequence: TGCGCCAGCAGCTTGGGACTGCGGCGGAATTCACCCCTCCACTTT. Translation gives CASSLGLRRNSPLHF. Full variable domain (missing parts from reference TRBV5-1 and TRBJ1-6): KAGVTQTPRYLIKTRGQQVTLSCSPISGHRSVSWYQQTPGQGLQFLFEYFSETQRNKGNFPGRFSGRQFSNSRSEMNVSTLELGDSALYLCASSLGLRRNSPLHFGNGTRLTVT.

This clonotype has at least ten counts. The chain is built from TRBV6-9 and TRBJ2-7; TRBD1 aligns across 7 bases. The germline gives CDR1 MNHGY, CDR2 SVAAGI. This CDR3 has 14 amino acids. The ends lost 4 bases at V and 2 bases at J; junction bases unmatched: 5. CDR3 region: CASSSPGQAYEQYF. In DNA, the CDR3 is TGTGCCAGCAGTTCACCAGGACAGGCCTACGAGCAGTACTTC.

This clonotype occurred many times. This chain connects TRBV27 to TRBJ2-3; D call uncertain. Trimming pared 4 bases from V and 0 bases from J, leaving 11 bases between. This CDR3 spans 15 amino acids. Germline V gives CDR1 MNHEY, CDR2 SMNVEV (reference sequence). CDR3 DNA sequence: TGTGCCAGCAGTTCTTTGGCGCTCAGCACAGATACGCAGTATTTT. Protein sequence: CASSSLALSTDTQYF.

The sample holds many counts of this clonotype. The chain combines TRBV4-1 with TRBJ2-7, with D tentatively TRBD1 (6 bases). With 6 bases removed from V and 2 bases from J, the gap between germline ends came to 14 bases. Germline V CDR1 and CDR2: MGHRA, YSYEKL. The CDR3 length is 14 residues. CDR3: CASSHGTYAYEQYF. For the CDR3, the DNA is TGCGCCAGCAGTCATGGGACATACGCCTACGAGCAGTACTTC.

This clonotype was found many times. This chain uses TRBV20-1 with TRBJ1-5; D is unclear. V lost 0 bases to trimming and J lost 6 bases, with 15 bases between them. The V gene's germline CDR1 is DFQATT and CDR2 SNEGSKA (reference sequence). The CDR3 has 15 amino acids. The CDR3 coding sequence is TGCAGTGCTAGAGATCAGCATGCTGGTGGTCAGCCCCAGCATTTT. Protein: CSARDQHAGGQPQHF.

This clonotype was counted between two and nine times. This chain connects TRBV9 to TRBJ2-3, with D hard to call. Germline V CDR1 and CDR2: SGDLS, YYNGEE. The CDR3 is 15 residues long. V was clipped by 0 bases and J by 2 bases, with 10 bases between them. The CDR3 reads CASSVATAFTDTQYF. The CDR3, as DNA: TGTGCCAGCAGCGTAGCTACAGCCTTCACAGATACGCAGTATTTT.

This clonotype was observed many times. The chain recombines TRBV6-1 with TRBJ2-7; TRBD1 matches at 7 bases. V shed 6 bases and J 2 bases; nucleotides not matched to a gene: 7. Germline assignment: CDR1 MNHNS and CDR2 SASEGT. This CDR3 is 14 amino acids long. The CDR3 DNA reads TGTGCCAGCAGCCCCGTGGGGACAGCCTACGAGCAGTACTTC. The encoded protein is CASSPVGTAYEQYF.

This clonotype was counted at least ten times. The chain uses TRBV4-3 and TRBJ2-4; 7 bases match TRBD1. This CDR3 is built from 15 residues. Trimming removed 0 bases from V and 4 bases from J; junction bases left unmatched: 3. Germline values: CDR1 LGHNA, CDR2 YSLEER. The CDR3: CASSQEWGQKNIQYF. The CDR3 DNA is TGCGCCAGCAGCCAAGAGTGGGGACAGAAAAACATTCAGTACTTC.

The V gene is TRBV5-4, the J gene TRBJ2-1; maybe TRBD2 (5 bases). CDR1 and CDR2 from the germline V gene are SGHNT and YYREEE (reference sequence). V gave up 5 bases and J gave up 2 bases, with 17 bases separating them. This CDR3 is 16 amino acids long. CDR3 DNA: TGTGCCAGCAGTTCCACGACTACTAGTGCCTACAATGAGCAGTTCTTC. Translated, it gives CASSSTTTSAYNEQFF.

This clonotype showed up many times. The rearrangement uses TRBV9 and TRBJ1-1; no definite D call. The CDR3 is 17 amino acids. CDR1 SGDLS and CDR2 YYNGEE come from the germline V gene. V lost 0 bases and J lost 4, with 19 bases in between. The chain's CDR3 is CASSVAPGLEISTEAFF. The CDR3 DNA sequence: TGTGCCAGCAGCGTAGCTCCCGGGCTAGAGATTTCCACTGAAGCTTTCTTT.

This clonotype was observed at least ten times. The chain has TRBV11-1 and TRBJ2-3; 7 bases are a match to TRBD1. With 2 bases clipped from V and 3 bases from J, the junction kept 11 bases outside the gene matches. From germline, CDR1 is SGHAT and CDR2 FQDESV (reference sequence). This CDR3 region has 17 residues. The CDR3 here is CASSLQGTGDPTDTQYF. CDR3 coding DNA: TGTGCCAGCAGCTTACAAGGTACAGGGGATCCTACAGATACGCAGTATTTT. The full variable domain, completed using reference TRBV11-1 and TRBJ2-3, is EAEVAQSPRYKITEKSQAVAFWCDPISGHATLYWYRQILGQGPELLVQFQDESVVDDSQLPKDRFSAERLKGVDSTLKIQPAELGDSAMYLCASSLQGTGDPTDTQYFGPGTRLTVL.

This clonotype was seen many times. The chain recombines TRBV18 with TRBJ2-7; 9 nucleotides agree with TRBD1. Unmatched junction bases numbered 11, after V lost 3 bases and J lost 5 bases. CDR1 and CDR2 from the germline V gene are KGHSH and LQKENI. CDR3 size: 16 residues. CDR3 coding DNA: TGTGCCAGCTCACCGGGACAGGGTCTAGGTGGGGACGAGCAGTACTTC. Protein sequence: CASSPGQGLGGDEQYF.

This clonotype was detected ten times or more. The chain carries TRBV5-6 and TRBJ1-2, with D unclear. The CDR3 extends over 15 amino acids. V lost 6 bases and J lost 2, with 17 bases in between. CDR1 is SGHDT, CDR2 YYEEEE, per germline. CDR3 sequence reads: CASTLRAGVNYGYTF. Written as DNA, the CDR3 is TGTGCCAGCACCCTGAGGGCGGGCGTAAACTATGGCTACACCTTC.

This clonotype was detected ten times or more. The V gene is TRBV7-2, the J gene TRBJ2-5, with 7 bases matching TRBD2. Germline V gene sequence: CDR1 SGHTA, CDR2 FQGNSA. The CDR3 sequence is 15 residues long. Unmatched junction bases numbered 5, after V lost 3 bases and J lost 1 base. CDR3 protein: CASSLGLAAQETQYF. The DNA for the CDR3 is TGTGCCAGCAGCTTGGGGCTAGCGGCCCAAGAGACCCAGTACTTC.

This chain uses TRBV9 with TRBJ2-1; 16 bases are a match to TRBD2. In germline, CDR1 is SGDLS, CDR2 YYNGEE. V lost 0 bases to trimming and J lost 10 bases; unmatched junction nucleotides: 7. This CDR3 comprises 17 residues. The CDR3 protein is CASSVEGTSGRAREQFF. As DNA, the CDR3 is TGTGCCAGCAGCGTAGAGGGGACTAGCGGGAGGGCCCGGGAGCAGTTCTTC.

This clonotype has at least ten counts. The chain is built from TRBV19 and TRBJ2-5; TRBD2 matches 7 bases. The germline CDR1 and CDR2 sequences are LNHDA and SQIVND (reference sequence). V lost 6 bases to trimming and J lost 5 bases; unmatched junction nucleotides: 9. The CDR3 covers 14 residues. DNA of the CDR3: TGTGCCAGTAGCGAGGTAGCGGGTGGTGAGACCCAGTACTTC. Translating gives CASSEVAGGETQYF.

This clonotype was counted at least ten times. This chain uses TRBV28 with TRBJ1-1; tentatively, D is TRBD1 (6 bases). The CDR3 runs 14 residues. V lost 5 bases and J lost 7, with 17 bases in between. Per germline, CDR1 MDHEN and CDR2 SYDVKM. The CDR3 protein is CASSPIQGGIEAFF. In DNA form, the CDR3 reads TGTGCCAGCAGTCCAATACAGGGCGGCATTGAAGCTTTCTTT.